The TCR beta chain under discussion was sequenced for a study of shared clonotypes between healthy human individuals. Whole-study results and caveats: Researchers sampled blood only, noting tissue repertoires likely differ. Naive CD4 clonotypes overlapped across a handful of donors at approximately 4.5%.

Remarks on this clone: Its specificity is unknown.

Splitting the CD4+ cells yielded a CD45RA+ naive subset and a CD45RA-negative memory subset. The assay was immunoSEQ multiplex PCR, and TCRdb's table has in-frame clones only and misses some. The sample includes 1 million to 1.2 million clones, approximately 80% seen only once; the top ten take 0.89%. This receptor was taken from a man younger than 35 in good health. Some clones in this sample may be carry-over from other donors' samples. Sequences were obtained from memory CD4+ T cells from PBMCs. Specified subset: CD45RA-negative fraction.

DNA of the CDR3: TGTGCCAGCAGTGATGGGGGGAGGGGGATCAATGAGCAGTTCTTC. Its translation: CASSDGGRGINEQFF. The chain recombines TRBV25-1 with TRBJ2-1; possible D gene TRBD2, 7 bases. With 3 bases removed from V and 6 bases from J, the gap between germline ends came to 15 bases. Germline assignment: CDR1 MGHDK and CDR2 SYGVNS. The CDR3 runs to 15 residues. The whole variable domain, remainder taken from reference TRBV25-1 and TRBJ2-1, is EADIYQTPRYLVIGTGKKITLECSQTMGHDKMYWYQQDPGMELHLIHYSYGVNSTEKGDLSSESTVSRIRTEHFPLTLESARPSHTSQYLCASSDGGRGINEQFFGPGTRLTVL.